The present T cell receptor (beta chain) was sequenced within a study of blood T cell repertoires in COVID-19. On the study more broadly: From the United States, Italy and Spain came samples of acute and convalescent COVID-19. T cells, B-cell-depleted T cells, or PBMCs supplied cDNA or gDNA.

This clone was recorded a few times. Clones were read by immunoSEQ multiplex PCR, and TCRdb kept only the in-frame ones, dropping some. The data hold some 100,000 clones, with about 89% observed a single time. The V and J ends lost 0 bases and 6 bases respectively, with 9 bases between them. The germline gives CDR1 SGHKS, CDR2 YYEKEE (reference sequence). There are 13 residues in the CDR3. This TCR was recovered from a man over 45 with acute or convalescent COVID-19. The sequenced material came from peripheral blood. The V call is TRBV5-5, the J call TRBJ1-2; D uncertain. CDR3 coding DNA: TGTGCCAGCAGCTTGGGCCTAATGAATGGCTACACCTTC. Its protein product is CASSLGLMNGYTF.